This TCR beta chain originates from a study of ipilimumab plus nivolumab after autologous stem cell transplantation. The overall study: Median doses per patient: roughly 5 ipilimumab, 8 or 9 nivolumab.

Between the trimmed V and J ends, which lost 0 bases and 4 bases, there was a span of 10 bases. Germline V CDR1 and CDR2: GTSNPN, SVGIG (reference sequence). The CDR3 is 13 residues long. Here immunoSEQ multiplex PCR was the method, and the copy in TCRdb shows in-frame clones only, minus some. The sample includes about 3,100 clones, under 80% of them seen just once. Study results and caveats: TCR repertoire, Treg phenotype and gut microbiota reportedly support more study of this approach.

Ipilimumab, 1 mg/kg, started 14 to 28 days after autologous transplant. Dosing: nivolumab 3 mg/kg IV, weeks 1, 4, 7, 10, then every two weeks to week 26. Regarding this clone: The antigen remains unidentified.

The sequence came from a male donor with primary mediastinal lymphoma. The genes are TRBV30 and TRBJ2-7; a possible D gene is TRBD2 (5 bases). Sequenced here: PBMCs, sampled in a trial of ipilimumab plus nivolumab as post-transplant consolidation. The CDR3 protein is CAWSVGRRYEQYF. CDR3 coding DNA: TGTGCCTGGAGTGTAGGTAGGAGGTACGAGCAGTACTTC. The whole variable domain, remainder taken from reference TRBV30 and TRBJ2-7, is SQTIHQWPATLVQPVGSPLSLECTVEGTSNPNLYWYRQAAGRGLQLLFYSVGIGQISSEVPQNLSASRPQDRQFILSSKKLLLSDSGFYLCAWSVGRRYEQYFGPGTRLTVT.